A selection of T cell receptor beta chains follows, all from one sample in a study of T cells after yellow fever vaccination. MiXCR was run by TCRdb on the 5' RACE reads, yielding one entry per CDR3 protein. This sample carries about 630,000 distinct CDR3 sequences, 9% to 15% of them seen once, and the ten largest clones take 14% to 15%. This specimen was PBMCs, taken on the day of the yellow fever booster vaccination. These receptors were taken from a young man who received the YFV17D yellow fever vaccine. The CDR3 runs from the conserved cysteine through the conserved F or W. The D gene is left open where the match is weak. Clone size, where shown, is once, few, many, or a class for clones that have expanded.

d_gene,j_gene,v_gene,abundance,CDR3nt,CDR3aa
-,TRBJ2-5,TRBV28,-,TGTGCCAGCAGTCCCGGTGGAGGGGCAAGGGAGACCCAGTACTTC,CASSPGGGARETQYF
TRBD1,TRBJ1-1,TRBV20-1,few,TGCAGTGCTAAACAGGGGGCTGCGGGCACTGAAGCTTTCTTT,CSAKQGAAGTEAFF
-,TRBJ2-4,TRBV6-5,-,TGTGCCAGCAGTTACGGGCTAGGAGGGAACATTCAGTACTTC,CASSYGLGGNIQYF
-,TRBJ1-2,TRBV29-1,-,TGCAGCGTTGAGCCGATCCGGGGCGCTCCCTATGGCTACACCTTC,CSVEPIRGAPYGYTF
-,TRBJ2-6,TRBV18,-,TGTGCCAGCTCACCAATTTTAGCCGGGACGCGATCTGGGGCCAACGTCCTGACTTTC,CASSPILAGTRSGANVLTF
-,TRBJ2-1,TRBV18,-,TGTGCCAGCGCCCGCCCGGGAGTCTCCTACAATGAGCAGTTCTTC,CASARPGVSYNEQFF
TRBD1,TRBJ2-3,TRBV12-3/TRBV12-4,few,TGTGCCAGCAGTTTAGGGACAGGGGGCAGAGGCACAGATACGCAGTATTTT,CASSLGTGGRGTDTQYF
-,TRBJ2-1,TRBV20-1,few,TGCAGTGCTAGAGTTTCATCGGTGAGCTCCTACAATGAGCAGTTCTTC,CSARVSSVSSYNEQFF
-,TRBJ2-3,TRBV7-9,few,TGTGCCAGCAGCTTCATCAGGGATGGAGATACGCAGTATTTT,CASSFIRDGDTQYF
-,TRBJ2-1,TRBV28,-,TGTGCCAGCAGAGCAGGGCCCCCCTACAATGAGCAGTTCTTC,CASRAGPPYNEQFF
-,TRBJ2-5,TRBV12-3/TRBV12-4,-,TGTGCCAGCAGTTCCTCAGGACTCCACCAAGAGACCCAGTACTTC,CASSSSGLHQETQYF
TRBD1,TRBJ2-7,TRBV28,few,TGTGCCAGCAGTTTTGGCCGGGACAGGGTTAACCAGCAGTACTTC,CASSFGRDRVNQQYF
-,TRBJ2-3,TRBV12-3/TRBV12-4,-,TGTGCCAGCCAGGGGACGTTAAGAACAGATACGCAGTATTTT,CASQGTLRTDTQYF
TRBD2,TRBJ2-1,TRBV18,few,TGTGCCAGCTCACCACGTACGGCGGGAGGAATATTGAATGAGCAGTTCTTC,CASSPRTAGGILNEQFF
-,TRBJ2-2,TRBV5-1,many,TGCGCCAGCAGCTCCCGACCCCAGACCGGGGAGCTGTTTTTT,CASSSRPQTGELFF
TRBD2,TRBJ2-7,TRBV25-1,many,TGTGCCAGCAGACTAGCGGGATCCTACGAGCAGTACTTC,CASRLAGSYEQYF
TRBD2,TRBJ2-7,TRBV7-2,few,TGTGCCAGCAGCTCCTCTGGGCTAGCGGGAGATCACTACGAGCAGTACTTC,CASSSSGLAGDHYEQYF
-,TRBJ2-1,TRBV7-2,-,TGTCCCAGCAGCTTAGAGGCGGGAACCTTAACGCCGTTCTTC,CPSSLEAGTLTPFF
-,TRBJ2-1,TRBV20-1,few,TGCAGCCGGGACCGCTCCTACAATGAGCAGTTCTTC,CSRDRSYNEQFF
TRBD2,TRBJ2-1,TRBV4-3,-,TGCGCCAGCAGCCAAGGGAGCGGGAGATCGAATGAGCAGTTCTTC,CASSQGSGRSNEQFF
-,TRBJ2-7,TRBV23-1,few,TGCGCCAGCAGTCAATCTAGGGCCGAGCAGTACTTC,CASSQSRAEQYF
-,TRBJ2-5,TRBV7-7,few,TGTGCCAGCAGCCCAACCGGGACCGGAGAGACCCAGTACTTC,CASSPTGTGETQYF
-,TRBJ2-5,TRBV20-1,-,TGCAGTGCTAGAGAGAGAGGGGGGGTGAGTGGAGCGGACCAAGAGACCCAGTACTTC,CSARERGGVSGADQETQYF
-,TRBJ2-3,TRBV20-1,few,TGCAGTGCTAGAGACCTCCGGAAACAGGGCGGAACGGATACGCAGTATTTT,CSARDLRKQGGTDTQYF
-,TRBJ2-7,TRBV6-5,many,TGTGCCAGCCACCGGGGGTATTCCTACGAGCAGTACTTC,CASHRGYSYEQYF
-,TRBJ2-1,TRBV20-1,-,TGCAGTGCTAGATTGAGCGGAGTCTACAATGAGCAGTTCTTC,CSARLSGVYNEQFF
-,TRBJ2-3,TRBV9,-,TGTGCCAGCAGCCCAGACCATCTCGCGTATACGCAGTATTTT,CASSPDHLAYTQYF
-,TRBJ2-5,TRBV6-1,many,TGTGCCAGCACCCGAGCCGCGGGACAAGAGACCCAGTACTTC,CASTRAAGQETQYF
TRBD2,TRBJ2-1,TRBV7-2,-,TGTGCCAGCAGCTTAGTTTTTTCGGGGGGCAATGAGCAGTTCTTC,CASSLVFSGGNEQFF